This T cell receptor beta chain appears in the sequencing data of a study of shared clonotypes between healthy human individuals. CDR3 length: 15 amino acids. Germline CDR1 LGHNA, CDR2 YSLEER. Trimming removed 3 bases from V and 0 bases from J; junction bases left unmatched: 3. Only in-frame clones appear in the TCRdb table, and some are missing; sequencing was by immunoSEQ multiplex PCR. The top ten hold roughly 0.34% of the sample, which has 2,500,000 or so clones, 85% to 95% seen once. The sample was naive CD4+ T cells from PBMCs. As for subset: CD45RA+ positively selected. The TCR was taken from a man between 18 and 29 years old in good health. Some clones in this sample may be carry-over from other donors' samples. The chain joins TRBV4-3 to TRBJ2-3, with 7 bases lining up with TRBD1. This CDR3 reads CASSQRDSSTDTQYF. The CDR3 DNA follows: TGCGCCAGCAGCCAGAGGGACAGTAGCACAGATACGCAGTATTTT.